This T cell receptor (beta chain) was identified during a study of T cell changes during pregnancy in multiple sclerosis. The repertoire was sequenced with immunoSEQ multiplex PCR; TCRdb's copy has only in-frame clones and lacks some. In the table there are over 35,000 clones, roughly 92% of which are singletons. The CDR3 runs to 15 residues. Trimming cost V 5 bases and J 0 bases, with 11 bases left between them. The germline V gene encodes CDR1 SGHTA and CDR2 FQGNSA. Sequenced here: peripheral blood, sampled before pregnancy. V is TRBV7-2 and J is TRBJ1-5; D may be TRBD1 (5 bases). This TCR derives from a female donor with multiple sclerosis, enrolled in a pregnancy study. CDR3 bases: TGTGCCAGCAGCGAGCAGACAGATAGCAATCAGCCCCAGCATTTT. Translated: CASSEQTDSNQPQHF.